One T cell receptor (beta chain) is described in this entry. What it binds is unknown. The record originates from a study of T cell repertoires in cytomegalovirus infection. This CDR3 has 17 amino acids. In germline, CDR1 is SGHRS, CDR2 YFSETQ. The J segment lost 2 bases and the V segment lost 0 bases, leaving 6 bases of the junction unmatched. TCRdb reprocessed the reads with MiXCR, giving one entry per CDR3 protein. Counted here are 750,000 to 900,000 distinct CDR3 sequences, approximately 32% occurring once; the ten biggest clones make up about 12%. The chain couples TRBV5-1 to TRBJ2-1, with 9 bases that match TRBD2. The clonotype originates from a human donor in good health (CMV status not recorded). Some clones in this sample may be carry-over from other donors' samples. The specimen comprised cultured CD8+ T cells from PBMCs, sampled from culture after CMV antigen stimulation. The CDR3 region is CASSLVGGGVAYNEQFF. In DNA, the CDR3 is TGCGCCAGCAGCTTGGTCGGCGGGGGGGTTGCCTACAATGAGCAGTTCTTC.